These 10 T cell receptor beta chains were all obtained from the same sample, sequenced in a study of T cells after yellow fever vaccination. TCRdb itself ran the 5' RACE reads through MiXCR, one entry per CDR3 protein. The sample shows 200,000 to 300,000 distinct CDR3 sequences, about 7% of them seen only once. Sample: CD4+ T cells sorted from PBMCs, taken on the day of the yellow fever booster vaccination. The receptors derive from a man in his thirties or forties who received the YFV17D yellow fever vaccine.

The CDR3 loop is CASSLGLTVNEQFF. The CDR3 bases are TGTGCCAGCAGCTTAGGGTTGACCGTCAATGAGCAGTTCTTC. The rearrangement joins TRBV7-2 to TRBJ2-1; no firm D call. Trimming took 1 base from V and 6 from J, leaving 10 bases between them. The CDR3 has 14 amino acids. Germline CDR1 reads SGHTA; CDR2 reads FQGNSA.

The chain recombines TRBV7-3 with TRBJ2-4, with D perhaps TRBD1 or TRBD2 (5 bases each). Trimming cost V 5 bases and J 5 bases, with 22 bases left between them. CDR3 length: 17 residues. The germline V gene has CDR1 SGHTA and CDR2 FQGTGA. The CDR3 DNA is TGTGCCAGCAGCCTACTGGGTGGGGGAGCCGGAGAAAACATTCAGTACTTC. This gives the protein CASSLLGGGAGENIQYF. The full variable domain, rest sourced from reference TRBV7-3 and TRBJ2-4, is GAGVSQTPSNKVTEKGKYVELRCDPISGHTALYWYRQSLGQGPEFLIYFQGTGAADDSGLPNDRFFAVRPEGSVSTLKIQRTERGDSAVYLCASSLLGGGAGENIQYFGAGTRLSVL.

The CDR3 spells CSVRQGSYYEQYF. In nucleotides, the CDR3 is TGCAGTGTTAGGCAGGGTTCGTACTACGAGCAGTACTTC. The chain employs TRBV20-1 and TRBJ2-7, with TRBD1 as a possible D gene (5 bases). Per germline, CDR1 DFQATT and CDR2 SNEGSKA (reference sequence). The CDR3 extends over 13 amino acids. Trimming left V 7 bases short and J 3 bases short, with 16 bases between.

At least ten counts were recorded for this clonotype. The V and J genes are TRBV7-9 and TRBJ1-2, with unresolved D. The CDR3 totals 13 residues. The V and J ends lost 5 bases and 8 bases respectively, with 15 bases between them. CDR1 and CDR2 (germline): SEHNR, FQNEAQ (reference sequence). In DNA, the CDR3 is TGTGCCAGCAGCCTGTCCCCTCCGGGCGGCTACACCTTC. Translation: CASSLSPPGGYTF.

This clonotype was observed many times. The rearrangement links TRBV5-1 to TRBJ1-1; the D is unclear. This CDR3 has 14 amino acids. V was cut by 5 bases and J by 0 bases, with 11 bases left in between. Per germline, CDR1 SGHRS and CDR2 YFSETQ. CDR3 sequence: CASSNSLMNTEAFF. The CDR3 DNA sequence: TGCGCCAGCAGTAACAGCCTCATGAACACTGAAGCTTTCTTT.

Turning to this clonotype: A read error may produce the germline difference seen at one junction end. This chain connects TRBV7-2 to TRBJ1-4, with a tentative D call TRBD1 (5 bases). This CDR3 is built from 13 residues. Germline-derived CDR1 and CDR2 are SGHTA and FQGNSA. The CDR3 reads CASTLVGTEKLFF. CDR3 DNA: TGTGCCAGCACCTTAGTAGGGACTGAAAAACTGTTTTTT.

V and J are TRBV5-4 and TRBJ2-7, with D perhaps TRBD2 (5 bases). This CDR3 is 13 amino acids long. Trimming shortened V by 2 bases and J by 2 bases, and 8 bases separated the two germline ends. Germline V gene data show CDR1 as SGHNT and CDR2 as YYREEE (reference sequence). CDR3 amino acids: CASSLAETYEQYF. The CDR3, as DNA: TGTGCCAGCAGCTTAGCGGAAACCTACGAGCAGTACTTC.

V gene TRBV18 combines with J gene TRBJ2-5; 9 nucleotides line up with TRBD2. Trimming at V came to 8 bases and at J to 5 bases, leaving 6 bases not matched to a gene. Germline-derived CDR1 and CDR2 are KGHSH and LQKENI. There are 13 residues in the CDR3. CDR3 sequence (DNA): TGTGCCAGCCAACAGGGACTAGCTGAGACCCAGTACTTC. This gives the protein CASQQGLAETQYF.

The sample holds many counts of this clonotype. CDR3 amino acids: CASSYRQTSNYGYTF. In DNA, the CDR3 is TGTGCCAGCAGTTACCGGCAGACCTCTAACTATGGCTACACCTTC. This sequence joins TRBV6-5 and TRBJ1-2, with D unclear. This CDR3 has 15 residues. Germline V gene sequence: CDR1 MNHEY, CDR2 SVGAGI. Trimming stripped 2 bases from V and 0 bases from J, with 10 bases between.

This clonotype occurred a few times. The V and J genes are TRBV12-3 or TRBV12-4 and TRBJ2-2; the D gene is possibly TRBD2 (6 bases). The V end was cut by 4 bases, the J end by 0 bases, with 15 bases between. The CDR3 is made up of 17 amino acids. In nucleotides, the CDR3 is TGTGCCAGCAGTTCCCAACCGGGAGACTCGAACACCGGGGAGCTGTTTTTT. This encodes CASSSQPGDSNTGELFF.